This T cell receptor beta chain stems from a study of identical twins. Points from the study as a whole: Cross-sectional statistics underpinned the conclusions; the same donors were not followed. In zero-insertion analyses, partial confounding could arise from invariant MAIT and iNKT cells.

In germline, CDR1 is LNHNV, CDR2 YYDKDF (reference sequence). V lost 2 bases to trimming and J lost 4 bases, with 5 bases between them. The CDR3 is 13 amino acids. Every one of the donors was a healthy Caucasian. To note about this clonotype: The antigen is not known.

TCRdb reanalysed the 5' RACE reads using MiXCR and keeps one entry per CDR3 protein. Here the sample spans 450,000 to 600,000 distinct CDR3 sequences, around 22% being singletons. This same sample was also taken into another study, of yellow fever vaccine responses in identical twins. That paper adds: Reportedly, twins showed a vaccine T cell response that looked partly convergent and partly personalized.

The sequence was obtained from a woman younger than 35 in good health. V usage is TRBV15 and J usage is TRBJ2-2; D unresolved. Sequencing was done on a sample of CD4+ T cells sorted from blood. CDR3 sequence: CATSRSITGELFF. CDR3 nucleotides: TGTGCCACCAGCAGATCGATCACCGGGGAGCTGTTTTTT. Full variable domain (remainder filled in from reference TRBV15 and TRBJ2-2): DAMVIQNPRYQVTQFGKPVTLSCSQTLNHNVMYWYQQKSSQAPKLLFHYYDKDFNNEADTPDNFQSRRPNTSFCFLDIRSPGLGDTAMYLCATSRSITGELFFGEGSRLTVL.